Sequencing of this T cell receptor beta chain was carried out in a study of cytomegalovirus exposure and HLA in healthy donors. This CDR3 contains 12 residues. The germline gives CDR1 LNHNV, CDR2 YYDKDF (reference sequence). The ends were cut back, 0 bases at V and 7 bases at J, with 4 bases in the middle. Primers: 60 Vbeta forward and 13 Jbeta reverse. Repertoires were generated with immunoSEQ multiplex PCR, while TCRdb's copy carries only in-frame clones and drops some. The sample has about 160,000 clones; roughly 80% are singletons. The chain carries TRBV15 and TRBJ1-5; no reliable D call. Sequencing was carried out using PBMCs. The clonotype comes from a woman between 25 and 40 years old in good health and CMV-seronegative. CDR3 sequence reads: CATSRDEQPQHF. CDR3 sequence (DNA): TGTGCCACCAGCAGAGATGAGCAGCCCCAGCATTTT.